The rows below give T cell receptor beta chains drawn from one sample of a study of vaccination and CD4 T cells after COVID-19. TCRdb recomputed calls from the PCR reads with MiXCR, one row per CDR3 protein. The data show about 29,000 distinct CDR3 sequences, almost 50% seen once. The sample here was CD4+ T cells from blood, taken about 7 months after SARS-CoV-2 vaccination. These TCRs come from a human donor who had recovered from COVID-19. CDR3s include the opening cysteine and the closing phenylalanine or tryptophan. The D gene is left open where the match is weak. Clone sizes are given selectively: once, few, many, or a class where the clone is expanded.

few	TRBV19	.	TRBJ2-5	CASSMTSTRFQETQYF	TGTGCCAGTAGTATGACCAGCACTAGATTTCAAGAGACCCAGTACTTC
.	TRBV7-9	.	TRBJ2-7	CASSSDNEQYF	TGTGCCAGCAGCTCAGACAACGAGCAGTACTTC
.	TRBV7-3	.	TRBJ2-3	CASSLTGGMRDTQYF	TGTGCCAGCAGCTTAACCGGGGGCATGAGAGATACGCAGTATTTT
.	TRBV4-2	.	TRBJ2-1	CASSQLIRLGVDSYNEQFF	TGTGCCAGCAGCCAACTAATTCGGCTGGGGGTGGACTCCTACAATGAGCAGTTCTTC
few	TRBV6-4	.	TRBJ2-7	CASSAEDGYEQYF	TGTGCCAGCAGTGCCGAGGACGGGTACGAGCAGTACTTC
.	TRBV10-2	.	TRBJ1-5	CASSTQGGGSQHF	TGCGCCAGCAGTACGCAAGGCGGAGGCTCCCAGCATTTT
.	TRBV29-1	TRBD1	TRBJ1-1	CSAGDPGTGVAAFF	TGCAGCGCCGGTGACCCCGGGACAGGGGTGGCGGCTTTCTTT
.	TRBV6-5	TRBD1	TRBJ2-2	CASSSRQGTGELFF	TGTGCCAGCAGTTCGCGACAGGGGACCGGGGAGCTGTTTTTT
.	TRBV20-1	.	TRBJ2-7	CSARDRAGYYEQYF	TGCAGTGCTAGAGATCGGGCAGGATACTACGAGCAGTACTTC
once	TRBV30	.	TRBJ1-1	CAWSVLKNTEAFF	TGTGCCTGGAGTGTGCTGAAGAACACTGAAGCTTTCTTT
.	TRBV7-6	.	TRBJ2-7	CASSLIPSHQSYEQYF	TGTGCCAGCAGCTTAATTCCTAGTCACCAATCCTACGAGCAGTACTTC
.	TRBV19	.	TRBJ2-3	CASSIWDGTDTQYF	TGTGCCAGTAGTATCTGGGACGGCACAGATACGCAGTATTTT
.	TRBV10-3	.	TRBJ2-7	CAISGYGTYEQYF	TGTGCCATCAGTGGGTACGGGACCTACGAGCAGTACTTC
few	TRBV7-2	TRBD1	TRBJ2-5	CASSLRDRRLQETQYF	TGTGCCAGCAGCTTACGGGACAGACGGCTACAAGAGACCCAGTACTTC
.	TRBV20-1	TRBD2	TRBJ2-7	CSARDGTSGSYEQYF	TGCAGTGCTAGAGATGGGACTAGCGGGAGCTACGAGCAGTACTTC
few	TRBV19	TRBD1	TRBJ2-7	CASSPRGQFYEQYF	TGTGCCAGTAGTCCCCGGGGACAGTTTTACGAGCAGTACTTC
.	TRBV28	.	TRBJ2-7	CASSWRGSSYEQYF	TGTGCCAGCAGTTGGCGGGGCAGCTCCTACGAGCAGTACTTC
.	TRBV28	.	TRBJ2-7	CASSRLGQTYEQYF	TGTGCCAGCAGTAGATTAGGACAGACCTACGAGCAGTACTTC
few	TRBV19	TRBD2	TRBJ2-3	CASSPSGGTDTQYF	TGTGCCAGTAGTCCTAGCGGAGGCACAGATACGCAGTATTTT
.	TRBV7-8	.	TRBJ2-1	CASSNRVLSEQFF	TGTGCCAGCAGCAACAGGGTTTTAAGTGAGCAGTTCTTC
.	TRBV6-1	.	TRBJ1-5	CASSVDGYSNQPQHF	TGTGCCAGCAGTGTAGACGGCTATAGCAATCAGCCCCAGCATTTT
.	TRBV28	.	TRBJ2-4	CASSLWRRVPIQYF	TGTGCCAGCAGTTTATGGCGAAGGGTTCCCATTCAGTACTTC
.	TRBV7-6	.	TRBJ2-7	CASSLTDSYEQYF	TGTGCCAGCAGCCTCACGGACAGCTACGAGCAGTACTTC
.	TRBV7-9	.	TRBJ1-1	CATKTAFF	TGTGCCACAAAGACGGCTTTCTTT
once	TRBV19	TRBD2	TRBJ2-3	CASSVWRAGGTDTQYF	TGTGCCAGTAGTGTATGGCGAGCGGGGGGCACAGATACGCAGTATTTT
.	TRBV15	.	TRBJ2-7	CATSRRGGGYEQYF	TGTGCCACCAGCAGGAGGGGAGGAGGATACGAGCAGTACTTC
.	TRBV12-3/TRBV12-4	TRBD1	TRBJ2-5	CASARQGFQETQYF	TGTGCCAGCGCTAGACAGGGATTTCAAGAGACCCAGTACTTC
.	TRBV20-1	TRBD1	TRBJ1-2	CSATPRRTGAYYGYTF	TGCAGTGCTACGCCAAGGAGGACAGGCGCATACTATGGCTACACCTTC
.	TRBV20-1	.	TRBJ2-1	CSASPYEQFF	TGCAGTGCTAGTCCGTATGAGCAGTTCTTC
.	TRBV20-1	TRBD1	TRBJ2-7	CSARQGAYEQYF	TGCAGTGCCAGACAGGGAGCCTACGAGCAGTACTTC
.	TRBV28	.	TRBJ1-1	CASSSSDWGTEAFF	TGTGCCAGCAGCTCCTCGGATTGGGGTACTGAAGCTTTCTTT
.	TRBV2	.	TRBJ2-1	CASSEAGYSSFLDEQFF	TGTGCCAGCAGTGAAGCAGGGTACTCTAGCTTTTTGGATGAGCAGTTCTTC
few	TRBV20-1	.	TRBJ2-3	CSAHQRTDTDTQYF	TGCAGTGCCCACCAAAGGACAGACACAGATACGCAGTATTTT
.	TRBV24-1	TRBD1	TRBJ2-7	CATSESGTGIYEQYF	TGTGCCACCAGTGAGTCCGGGACAGGGATCTACGAGCAGTACTTC
.	TRBV20-1	.	TRBJ2-1	CSAITPRGSYNEQFF	TGCAGTGCAATAACTCCTAGGGGCTCCTACAATGAGCAGTTCTTC
.	TRBV7-2	.	TRBJ2-1	CASSLGSSSYNEQFF	TGTGCCAGCAGCTTAGGGAGTAGTTCCTACAATGAGCAGTTCTTC
.	TRBV12-3/TRBV12-4	.	TRBJ2-5	CASSLQPQETQYF	TGTGCCAGCAGTTTACAGCCTCAAGAGACCCAGTACTTC